This TCR beta chain was found in a study of regulatory T cells in long-lasting Graves disease. The CDR3 is 11 residues long. The V gene's germline CDR1 is ENHRY and CDR2 SYGVKD. Trimming removed 8 bases at V and 7 bases at J, with 12 bases between. CDR3 regions were amplified by Arm-PCR using iRepertoire HTBI primers to build TCR beta libraries. Via MiXCR, TCRdb re-called the multiplex PCR reads, giving one row per CDR3 protein. The sample shows over 300,000 distinct CDR3 sequences, less than 20% of them seen only once. Documented time point: persistent/refractory GD, antithyroid drugs over 5 years with positive TRAb. TCR sequences were obtained from RNA taken from PBMCs.

This chain joins TRBV10-3 and TRBJ2-7; D not resolved. The sequencing used peripheral blood mononuclear cells (PBMCs), collected when the disease was refractory, from a patient treated with antithyroid drugs. This TCR came from a female donor with Graves disease. DNA for the CDR3: TGTGCCATCCAGAATAACAAAGAGCAGTACTTC. This gives the protein CAIQNNKEQYF.